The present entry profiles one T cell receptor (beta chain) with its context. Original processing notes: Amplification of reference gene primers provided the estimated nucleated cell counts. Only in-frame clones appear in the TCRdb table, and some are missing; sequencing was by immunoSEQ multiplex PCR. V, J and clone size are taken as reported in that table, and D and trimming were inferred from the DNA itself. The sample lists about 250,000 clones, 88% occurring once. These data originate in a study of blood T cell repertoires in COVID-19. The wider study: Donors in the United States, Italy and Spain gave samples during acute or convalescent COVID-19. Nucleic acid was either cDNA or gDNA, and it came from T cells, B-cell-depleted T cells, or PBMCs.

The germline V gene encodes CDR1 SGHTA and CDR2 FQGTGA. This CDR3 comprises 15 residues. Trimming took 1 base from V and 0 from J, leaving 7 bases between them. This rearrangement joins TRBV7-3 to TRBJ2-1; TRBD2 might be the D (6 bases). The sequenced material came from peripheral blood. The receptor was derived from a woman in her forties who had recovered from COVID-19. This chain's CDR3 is CASSLSGASYNEQFF. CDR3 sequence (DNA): TGTGCCAGCAGCTTAAGCGGGGCCTCCTACAATGAGCAGTTCTTC.